Reported below is one TCR beta chain. Its specific antigen is unknown. One base away there is no much larger clone; base qualities are not given. The CDR3 regions of human TCRbeta chains were analyzed by immunosequencing. In the original analysis: TCRs in the repertoires were matched against a reference library of SARS-CoV-2-specific TCRs that had been generated with the MIRA antigen-specificity platform. Breadth was defined as the fraction of unique TCRs that were SARS-CoV-2-associated, and depth was defined as the fraction of total T cells that were SARS-CoV-2-associated. Using the MIRA data, each spike-specific TCR was assigned both to the spike region to which the TCR was reactive and to a CD4 or CD8 class. Log10-transformed breadth and depth values were compared by one-way ANOVA with Sidak's multiple comparisons tests. Drawn from immuneACCESS, this table holds only the in-frame rearrangements with V and J called that TCRdb kept. Clones are partly lost; checked studies trace under half to an unresolved V gene and leave the rest unexplained. The V and J calls and clone size are taken from that table; D and trimming were inferred from the DNA. The sample profile shows some 130,000 clones; roughly 90% of them were found once. The ten largest clones represent 1.5% to 2% of the sample.

This specimen's time point label, interpreted: baseline before first vaccination. Vaccinee samples were obtained from the UK trials COV001 and COV002, which included a single-blind randomized controlled phase 2/3 trial of AZD1222 (ChAdOx1 nCoV-19) in healthy adults. For TCRbeta chain sequencing, PBMC samples from trial participants were taken at day 0 and at day 28 after the second dose. The junction shows trimming of 3 bases on V and 2 bases on J, and the gene matches do not reach 2 bases of it. From its cysteine to its phenylalanine, the CDR3 spans 15 amino acids. Of all the DNA, just the CDR3 is kept, 45 bases in frame from base 1. CDR1 and CDR2 (SGHRS, YFSETQ) derive from the germline V gene. The sample originates from a study of T cell responses to AZD1222 COVID-19 vaccine (dated by TCRdb to the early 2020s). About the investigation overall: AZD1222 recipients given second doses at about 4 weeks or at about 12 weeks were pooled, since spike-specific TCR depth and breadth were not found to differ between the two schedules. TCR sequencing covered some 250 trial participants: 207 given two doses of AZD1222 and around 25 given two doses of MenACWY control vaccine. Trial participants were enrolled into age subgroups of 18-55, 56-69 and 70-plus years, which contained about 150, 28 and 57 TCR-sequenced participants, respectively.

Here is what the overall study found, with its caveats: Reportedly, close to half of the unique spike-specific TCRs recognized epitopes lying outside the regions that are mutated in the B.1.351 and B.1.1.7 variants. Because no samples from the day 14 peak response were available, repertoires could be characterized only after the peak T cell response. Most participants were white British and females outnumbered males, and the authors suggested that clonal diversity may have been underestimated. In the small 56-69-year group, the increase in depth fell short of significance, most likely because of low power. Conclusions about previously exposed vaccinees were limited because only a handful of AZD1222 recipients were SARS-CoV-2 seropositive at baseline. After two AZD1222 doses, spike-specific TCR breadth and depth were significantly higher than at day 0 and than in MenACWY recipients. The vaccine-associated CD4 TCRs covered the entire spike protein, and the dominant responses fell in regions 160-218 and 743-854.

The sequence was obtained from an adult in good health. Here the chain combines TRBV5-1 and TRBJ1-3; 10 bases in the middle match TRBD1. The specimen was peripheral blood, collected on day 0 of AZD1222 vaccination. The DNA sequence reads TGCGCCAGCAGCTCGGACAGGGGGACTGGAAACACCATATATTTT. Its protein reads: CASSSDRGTGNTIYF.